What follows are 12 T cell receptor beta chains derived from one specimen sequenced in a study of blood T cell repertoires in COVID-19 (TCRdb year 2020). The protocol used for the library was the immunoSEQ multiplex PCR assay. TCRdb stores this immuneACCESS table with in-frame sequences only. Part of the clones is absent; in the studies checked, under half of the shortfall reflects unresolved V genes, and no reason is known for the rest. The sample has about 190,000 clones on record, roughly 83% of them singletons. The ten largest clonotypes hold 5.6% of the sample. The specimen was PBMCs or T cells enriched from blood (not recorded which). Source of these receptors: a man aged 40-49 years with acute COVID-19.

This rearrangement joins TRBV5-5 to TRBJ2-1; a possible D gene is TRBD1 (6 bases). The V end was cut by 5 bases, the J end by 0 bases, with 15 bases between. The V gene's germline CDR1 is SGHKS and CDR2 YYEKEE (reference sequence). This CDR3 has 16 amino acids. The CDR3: CASRAPGHRSYNEQFF. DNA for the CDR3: TGTGCCAGCAGAGCTCCGGGACATCGCTCCTACAATGAGCAGTTCTTC.

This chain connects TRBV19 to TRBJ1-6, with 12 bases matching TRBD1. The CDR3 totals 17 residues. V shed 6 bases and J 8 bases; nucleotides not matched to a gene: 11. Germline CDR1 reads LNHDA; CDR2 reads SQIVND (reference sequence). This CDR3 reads CASRPPKGQGAYSPLHF. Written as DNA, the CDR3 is TGTGCCAGTAGACCACCGAAGGGACAGGGGGCTTATTCACCCCTCCACTTT.

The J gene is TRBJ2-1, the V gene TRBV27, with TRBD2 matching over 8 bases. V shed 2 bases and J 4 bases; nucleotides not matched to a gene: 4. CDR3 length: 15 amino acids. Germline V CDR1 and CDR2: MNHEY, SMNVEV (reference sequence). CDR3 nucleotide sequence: TGTGCCAGCAGTTTAATGGGACTAGGGTACAATGAGCAGTTCTTC. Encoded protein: CASSLMGLGYNEQFF.

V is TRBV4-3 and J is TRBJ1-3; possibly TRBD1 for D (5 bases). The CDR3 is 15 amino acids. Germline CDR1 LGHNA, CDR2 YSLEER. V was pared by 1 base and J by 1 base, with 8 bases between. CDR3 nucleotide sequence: TGCGCCAGCAGCCAAGGGAGGGGTTCTGGAAACACCATATATTTT. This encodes CASSQGRGSGNTIYF.

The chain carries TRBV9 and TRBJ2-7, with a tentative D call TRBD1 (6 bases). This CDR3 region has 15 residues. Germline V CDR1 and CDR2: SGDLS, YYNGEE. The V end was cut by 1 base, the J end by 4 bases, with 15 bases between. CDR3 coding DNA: TGTGCCAGCAGCGTAACATTGGACAGACCGTACGAGCAGTACTTC. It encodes CASSVTLDRPYEQYF. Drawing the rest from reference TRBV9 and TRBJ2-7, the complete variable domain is DSGVTQTPKHLITATGQRVTLRCSPRSGDLSVYWYQQSLDQGLQFLIQYYNGEERAKGNILERFSAQQFPDLHSELNLSSLELGDSALYFCASSVTLDRPYEQYFGPGTRLTVT.

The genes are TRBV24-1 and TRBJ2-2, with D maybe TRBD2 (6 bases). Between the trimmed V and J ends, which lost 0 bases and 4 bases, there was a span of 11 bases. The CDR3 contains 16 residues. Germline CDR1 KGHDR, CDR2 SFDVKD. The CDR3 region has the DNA TGTGCCACCAGTGATTTGTCGGGGGTTACCACCGGGGAGCTGTTTTTT. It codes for CATSDLSGVTTGELFF.

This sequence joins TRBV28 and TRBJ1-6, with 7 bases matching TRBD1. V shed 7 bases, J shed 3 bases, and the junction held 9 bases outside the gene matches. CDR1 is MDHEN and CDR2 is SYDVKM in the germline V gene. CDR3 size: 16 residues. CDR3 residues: CASTDPGQYYNSPLHF. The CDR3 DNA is TGTGCCAGCACCGATCCGGGACAGTACTATAATTCACCCCTCCACTTT. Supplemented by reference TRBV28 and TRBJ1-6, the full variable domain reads DVKVTQSSRYLVKRTGEKVFLECVQDMDHENMFWYRQDPGLGLRLIYFSYDVKMKEKGDIPEGYSVSREKKERFSLILESASTNQTSMYLCASTDPGQYYNSPLHFGNGTRLTVT.

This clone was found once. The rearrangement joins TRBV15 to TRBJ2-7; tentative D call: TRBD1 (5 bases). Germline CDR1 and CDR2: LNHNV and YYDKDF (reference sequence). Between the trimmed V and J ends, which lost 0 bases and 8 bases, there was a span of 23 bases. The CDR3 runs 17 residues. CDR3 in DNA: TGTGCCACCAGCAGAGATTGGGGCCAGGTGAGATTTACGAAGCAGTACTTC. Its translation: CATSRDWGQVRFTKQYF.

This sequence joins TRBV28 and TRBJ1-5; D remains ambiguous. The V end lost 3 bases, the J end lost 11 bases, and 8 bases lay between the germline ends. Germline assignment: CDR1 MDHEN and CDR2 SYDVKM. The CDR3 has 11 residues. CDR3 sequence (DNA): TGTGCCAGCAGTTTTGGCTTGTCCCAGCATTTT. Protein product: CASSFGLSQHF.

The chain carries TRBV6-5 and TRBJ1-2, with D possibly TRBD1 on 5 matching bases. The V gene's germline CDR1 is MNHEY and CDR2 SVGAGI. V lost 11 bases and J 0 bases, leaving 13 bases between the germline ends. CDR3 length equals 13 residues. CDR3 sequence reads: CAVRQITNYGYTF. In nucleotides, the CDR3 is TGTGCCGTCAGACAGATAACTAACTATGGCTACACCTTC.

The CDR3 region has the DNA TGTGCCAGCAGCCTAGGGGGCGATCAGCCCCAGCATTTT. The encoded protein is CASSLGGDQPQHF. The genes are TRBV7-2 and TRBJ1-5, with 7 bases lining up with TRBD1. After removal of 5 bases from V and 5 bases from J, the junction contained 3 bases not matched to a gene. There are 13 residues in the CDR3. CDR1 and CDR2 (germline): SGHTA, FQGNSA.

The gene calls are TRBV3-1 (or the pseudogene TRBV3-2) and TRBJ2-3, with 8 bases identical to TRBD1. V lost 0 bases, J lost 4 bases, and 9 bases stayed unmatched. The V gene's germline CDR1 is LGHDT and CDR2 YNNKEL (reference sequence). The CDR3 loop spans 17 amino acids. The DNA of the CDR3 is TGTGCCAGCAGCCAAGATCGTAGGACAGGGAGCGCAGATACGCAGTATTTT. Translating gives CASSQDRRTGSADTQYF.